This T cell receptor beta chain was identified in a study of T cell responses to AZD1222 COVID-19 vaccine. In the study overall: Analyses pooled second doses at about 4 or about 12 weeks.

Assay used: immunoSEQ multiplex PCR; TCRdb lists only in-frame clones, some missing. The sample contains 150,000 to 200,000 clones, about nine tenths of which appear only once. Trimming left V 4 bases short and J 5 bases short, with 15 bases between. Germline-derived CDR1 and CDR2 are MGHRA and YSYEKL. The length of the CDR3 is 14 residues. V usage is TRBV4-1 and J usage is TRBJ2-7; the D gene could be TRBD1 or TRBD2 (5 bases each). This TCR was recovered from an adult in good health. The sample here was peripheral blood, taken on day 0 of AZD1222 vaccination. CDR3 DNA: TGCGCCAGCAGCCGAACCGGGACGCCAGACGAGCAGTACTTC. The encoded protein is CASSRTGTPDEQYF.